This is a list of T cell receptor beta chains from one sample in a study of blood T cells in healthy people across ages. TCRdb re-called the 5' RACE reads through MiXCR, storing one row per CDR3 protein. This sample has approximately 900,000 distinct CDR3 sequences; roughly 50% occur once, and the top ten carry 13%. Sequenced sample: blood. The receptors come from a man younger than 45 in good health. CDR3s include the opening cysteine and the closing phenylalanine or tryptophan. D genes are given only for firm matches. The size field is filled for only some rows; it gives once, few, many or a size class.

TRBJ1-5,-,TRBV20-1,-,TGCAGTGCTAACCAGGCGCCCGGGGGGCCCCAGCATTTT,CSANQAPGGPQHF
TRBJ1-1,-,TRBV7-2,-,TGTGCCAGCAGGCGACAGACCATAAGGGGGAACACTGAAGCTTTCTTT,CASRRQTIRGNTEAFF
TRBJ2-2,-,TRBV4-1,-,TGCGCCAGCAGCCAAGAGGTACCGGAGTGGGCCGGGGAGCTGTTTTTT,CASSQEVPEWAGELFF
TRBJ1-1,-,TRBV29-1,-,TGCAGCGTTGTTACCAGGGAGGGCACTGAAGCTTTCTTT,CSVVTREGTEAFF
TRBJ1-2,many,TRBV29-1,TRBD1,TGCAGCGTTGGCACCCGACAGGGTCAAGACTATGGCTACACCTTC,CSVGTRQGQDYGYTF
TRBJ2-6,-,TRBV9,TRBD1,TGTGCCAGCAGCAGAAGACAGGGACCCTCTGGGGCCAACGTCCTGACTTTC,CASSRRQGPSGANVLTF
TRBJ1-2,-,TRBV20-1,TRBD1,TGCAGTGCTAGAGAGGGACAGGGGACATCCGGTAACTATGGCTACACCTTC,CSAREGQGTSGNYGYTF
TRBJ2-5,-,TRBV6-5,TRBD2,TGTGCCAGCAGTCCAGAGAAGGGCGGGGGACAAGAGACCCAGTACTTC,CASSPEKGGGQETQYF
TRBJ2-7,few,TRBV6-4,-,TGTGCCGGTGGAAGGGGACCATGGATCGAGCAGTACTTC,CAGGRGPWIEQYF
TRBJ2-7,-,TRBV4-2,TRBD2,TGTGCCAGCAGCCTGGACCCCCAGCGGGGGGCATCCTACGAGCAGTACTTC,CASSLDPQRGASYEQYF
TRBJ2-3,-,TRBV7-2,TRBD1,TGTGCCAGCAAACGGGACAGGAGCACAGATACGCAGTATTTT,CASKRDRSTDTQYF
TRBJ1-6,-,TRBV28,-,TGTGCCAGCAGTTTCCTACAGTCCAACTCCTATAATTCACCCCTCCACTTT,CASSFLQSNSYNSPLHF
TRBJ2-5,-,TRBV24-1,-,TGTGCCACCAGTGAGTTTAGTTGGGGTGGAGAGACCCAGTACTTC,CATSEFSWGGETQYF
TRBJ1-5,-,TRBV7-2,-,TGTGCCAGCAGCCCCCGGGGGGTACAGCCCCAGCATTTT,CASSPRGVQPQHF
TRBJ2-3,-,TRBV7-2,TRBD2,TGTGCCAGCAGCGGAACGCGCGGGGGGCCCACAGATACGCAGTATTTT,CASSGTRGGPTDTQYF
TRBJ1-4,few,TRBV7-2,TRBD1,TGTGCCAGCAGCTACAGGGGCACTAATGAAAAACTGTTTTTT,CASSYRGTNEKLFF
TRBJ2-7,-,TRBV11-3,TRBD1,TGTGCCAGCAGCTTAGAACAGGGGGGTTCCTACGAGCAGTACTTC,CASSLEQGGSYEQYF
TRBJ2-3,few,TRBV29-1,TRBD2,TGCAGCGTTGAGGATAGCGGGGAGCGGGATACGCAGTATTTT,CSVEDSGERDTQYF
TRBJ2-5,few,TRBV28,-,TGTGCCAGCAGAGCCGCCGGGGAAATACAAGAGACCCAGTACTTC,CASRAAGEIQETQYF
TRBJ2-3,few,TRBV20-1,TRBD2,TGCAGTGCTAGAGGAGGAGCGGGGGGCCGCACAGATACGCAGTATTTT,CSARGGAGGRTDTQYF
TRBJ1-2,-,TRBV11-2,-,TGTGCCAGCAGCCTGGACGATAAAGGGGGCTACACCTTC,CASSLDDKGGYTF
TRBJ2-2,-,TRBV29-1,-,TGCAGCACCACAGATAACACCGGGGAGCTGTTTTTT,CSTTDNTGELFF
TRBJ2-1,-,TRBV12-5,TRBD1,TGTGCTAGTGTTTTGGGGGACAGTAGCAATGAGCAGTTCTTC,CASVLGDSSNEQFF
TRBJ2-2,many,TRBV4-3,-,TGCGCCAGCAGCAGGGGGACACTGAACACCGGGGAGCTGTTTTTT,CASSRGTLNTGELFF
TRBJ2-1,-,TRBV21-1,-,TGTGCCAGCAGCAAAAGGATGGCAGGCTCCTACAATGAGCAGTTCTTC,CASSKRMAGSYNEQFF
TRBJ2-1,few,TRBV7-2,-,TGTGCCAGCAGTCAAGGACGGGGAAACTACAATGAGCAGTTCTTC,CASSQGRGNYNEQFF
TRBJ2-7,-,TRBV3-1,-,TGTGCCAGCAGCCTCAGGGGTAAGCACGAGCAGTACTTC,CASSLRGKHEQYF
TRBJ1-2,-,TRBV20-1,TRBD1,TGCAGTGCTAGTACCGGGACAGTCTATGGCTACACCTTC,CSASTGTVYGYTF
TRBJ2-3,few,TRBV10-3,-,TGTGCCATCGGGTCCCGCGCACGAGATACGCAGTATTTT,CAIGSRARDTQYF
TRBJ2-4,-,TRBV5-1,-,TGCGCCAGCAGCGTGGGGTCCAAAAACATTCAGTACTTC,CASSVGSKNIQYF